This TCR beta chain is from a study of blood T cell repertoires in COVID-19. Sequencing used immunoSEQ multiplex PCR; TCRdb keeps in-frame clones, though not all of them. The repertoire has around 140,000 clones, about four fifths of them found once; the top ten carry approximately 18%. The CDR3 covers 14 residues. Trimming at V came to 3 bases and at J to 7 bases, leaving 6 bases not matched to a gene. Germline V CDR1 and CDR2: SNHLY, FYNNEI. Sequencing was performed on peripheral blood. The chain couples TRBV2 to TRBJ1-2; 9 positions agree with TRBD1. The origin of this receptor is a woman aged 80 or older with acute or convalescent COVID-19. DNA for the CDR3: TGTGCCAGCAGTGATAACAGGGGGCTTGGTGGCTACACCTTC. Translating it yields CASSDNRGLGGYTF.